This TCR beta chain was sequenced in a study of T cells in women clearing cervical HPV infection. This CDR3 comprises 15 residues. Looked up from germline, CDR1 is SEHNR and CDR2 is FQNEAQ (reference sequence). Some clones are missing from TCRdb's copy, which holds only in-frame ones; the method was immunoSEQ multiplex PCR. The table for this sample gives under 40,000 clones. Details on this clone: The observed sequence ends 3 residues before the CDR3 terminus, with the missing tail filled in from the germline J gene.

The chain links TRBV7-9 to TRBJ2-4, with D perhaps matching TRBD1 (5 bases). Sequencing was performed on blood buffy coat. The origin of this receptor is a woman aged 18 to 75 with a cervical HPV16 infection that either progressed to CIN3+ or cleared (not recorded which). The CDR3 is CASSLMFRAQNGQYF. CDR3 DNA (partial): TGTGCCAGCAGCTTAATGTTCAGGGCACAGAATGGT.